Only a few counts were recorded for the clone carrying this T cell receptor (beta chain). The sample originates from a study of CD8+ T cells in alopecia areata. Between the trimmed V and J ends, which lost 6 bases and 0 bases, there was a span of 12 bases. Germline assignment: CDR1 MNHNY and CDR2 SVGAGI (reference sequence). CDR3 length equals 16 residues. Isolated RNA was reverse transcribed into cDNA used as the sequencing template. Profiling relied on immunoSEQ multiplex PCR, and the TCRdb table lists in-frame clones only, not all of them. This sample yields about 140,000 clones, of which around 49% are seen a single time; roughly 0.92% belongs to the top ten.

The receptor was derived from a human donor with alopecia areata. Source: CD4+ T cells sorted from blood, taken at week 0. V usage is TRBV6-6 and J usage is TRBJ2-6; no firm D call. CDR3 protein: CASRKDGASGANVLTF. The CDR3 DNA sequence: TGTGCCAGCAGGAAAGACGGAGCCTCTGGGGCCAACGTCCTGACTTTC.